What follows are 20 T cell receptor beta chains derived from one specimen sequenced in a study of T cells in Graves' hyperthyroidism and ophthalmopathy. Authors of the study amplified TCR beta CDR3 regions from RNA transcripts. HTBI primers were employed in a first-round RT-PCR of the TCR CDR3. MiXCR, run by TCRdb on the multiplex PCR reads, gives a single entry per CDR3 protein. The repertoire holds about 280,000 distinct CDR3 sequences, with less than 30% as singletons. The sample comprised blood. These receptors were taken from a man aged 35 to 55 with Graves' hyperthyroidism that later progressed to Graves' ophthalmopathy.

The table lists this clonotype with many counts. V and J are TRBV7-2 and TRBJ1-1, with a weak D call TRBD1 (6 bases). There are 15 residues in the CDR3. V was shortened by 0 bases and J by 4 bases, with 12 bases between the two germline ends. Germline-derived CDR1 and CDR2 are SGHTA and FQGNSA. CDR3 protein: CASSLARTGSTEAFF. In nucleotides, the CDR3 is TGTGCCAGCAGCTTAGCCCGCACAGGGTCCACTGAAGCTTTCTTT.

This chain joins TRBV6-4 and TRBJ2-7; 10 positions agree with TRBD1. The germline gives CDR1 MRHNA, CDR2 SNTAGT. This CDR3 contains 15 residues. Losses at the gene ends were 4 bases for V and 3 bases for J; bases not matched to a gene: 6. CDR3 sequence reads: CASSGRTGGGYEQYF. CDR3 bases: TGTGCCAGCAGTGGAAGGACAGGGGGTGGCTACGAGCAGTACTTC.

This clonotype has at least ten counts. J is TRBJ2-5 and V is TRBV24-1, with D tentatively TRBD1 (6 bases). The length of the CDR3 is 14 residues. Trimming took 4 bases from V and 3 from J, leaving 11 bases between them. From germline, CDR1 is KGHDR and CDR2 SFDVKD. The CDR3 region has the DNA TGTGCCACCAGTGACTCAACAGGGAAAGAGACCCAGTACTTC. This gives the protein CATSDSTGKETQYF.

CDR3 sequence: CAWSINRGSGYTF. The DNA for the CDR3 is TGTGCCTGGAGTATCAACAGGGGGTCTGGCTACACCTTC. The rearrangement uses TRBV30 and TRBJ1-2; 8 nucleotides line up with TRBD1. The CDR3 has 13 amino acids. V was pared by 2 bases and J by 7 bases, with 6 bases of the junction left unmatched. The germline CDR1 and CDR2 sequences are GTSNPN and SVGIG (reference sequence).

The chain has TRBV24-1 and TRBJ1-1; no clear D gene. The CDR3 spans 15 residues. V lost 4 bases and J 0 bases, leaving 11 bases between the germline ends. Germline lookup yields CDR1 KGHDR and CDR2 SFDVKD. The CDR3 sequence: CATSETRAMNTEAFF. CDR3 sequence (DNA): TGTGCCACCAGTGAGACAAGGGCTATGAACACTGAAGCTTTCTTT.

This clonotype was recorded at least ten times. The rearrangement joins TRBV30 to TRBJ1-1; no clear D. Germline CDR1 and CDR2: GTSNPN and SVGIG (reference sequence). V dropped 0 bases and J dropped 4 bases, with 9 bases sitting between them. The CDR3 runs 13 residues. The CDR3 sequence: CAWSVSRSTEAFF. The DNA of the CDR3 is TGTGCCTGGAGTGTTTCGCGGAGCACTGAAGCTTTCTTT.

CDR3 DNA sequence: TGTGCCAGCAGTTACTCCGATTCCTCTAACTATGGCTACACCTTC. This sequence encodes CASSYSDSSNYGYTF. The chain carries TRBV6-5 and TRBJ1-2, with D hard to call. CDR3 size: 15 residues. Trimming shortened V by 0 bases and J by 0 bases, and 8 bases separated the two germline ends. Germline V lookup: CDR1 MNHEY, CDR2 SVGAGI.

For the CDR3, the DNA is TGTGCCAGCAGTCCGACTGACTCTGGGGCCAACGTCCTGACTTTC. It translates to CASSPTDSGANVLTF. This sequence joins TRBV6-2 or TRBV6-3 and TRBJ2-6, with D unclear. Germline V CDR1 and CDR2: MNHEY, SVGEGT. Trimming took off 5 bases at V and 0 bases at J, with 8 bases between the two ends. The CDR3 consists of 15 residues.

This chain uses TRBV20-1 with TRBJ1-5; D may be TRBD1 (5 bases). The V gene's germline CDR1 is DFQATT and CDR2 SNEGSKA (reference sequence). The CDR3 length is 13 residues. Between the trimmed V and J ends, which lost 5 bases and 4 bases, there was a span of 12 bases. DNA for the CDR3: TGCAGTGCTCAAGGGGCAGATAATCAGCCCCAGCATTTT. It specifies CSAQGADNQPQHF.

The chain employs TRBV12-3 or TRBV12-4 and TRBJ1-1; D possibly corresponds to TRBD1 (6 bases). Trimming removed 5 bases at V and 5 bases at J, with 15 bases between. The CDR3 has 14 amino acids. In DNA, the CDR3 is TGTGCCAGCAGTGGGCCCCGGGGGCGGACTGAAGCTTTCTTT. Translating it yields CASSGPRGRTEAFF.

This clonotype was counted many times. The V call is TRBV2, the J call TRBJ2-1; D not resolved. Trimming stripped 4 bases from V and 7 bases from J, with 5 bases between. Per germline, CDR1 SNHLY and CDR2 FYNNEI. The CDR3 is 11 amino acids. The CDR3 here is CASSVSNEQFF. The CDR3, as DNA: TGTGCCAGCAGTGTAAGTAATGAGCAGTTCTTC.

This clonotype was observed many times. V gene TRBV16 combines with J gene TRBJ1-1; perhaps TRBD1 as D (5 bases). The CDR3 is 14 amino acids. Per germline, CDR1 KGHSY and CDR2 FQNENV. V was clipped by 7 bases and J by 5 bases, with 17 bases between them. CDR3 DNA sequence: TGTGCCAGCATCAAGCTAGGGGCGGGAACTGAAGCTTTCTTT. It yields the protein CASIKLGAGTEAFF. The full variable domain, rest sourced from reference TRBV16 and TRBJ1-1, is GEEVAQTPKHLVRGEGQKAKLYCAPIKGHSYVFWYQQVLKNEFKFLISFQNENVFDETGMPKERFSAKCLPNSPCSLEIQATKLEDSAVYFCASIKLGAGTEAFFGQGTRLTVV.

The table lists this clonotype with many counts. The V gene is TRBV6-5, the J gene TRBJ1-2; 7 bases agree with TRBD1. There are 14 residues in the CDR3. V shed 4 bases, J shed 7 bases, and the junction held 9 bases outside the gene matches. Germline V CDR1 and CDR2: MNHEY, SVGAGI. The CDR3 here is CASSFPGTASGYTF. The CDR3, as DNA: TGTGCCAGCAGTTTCCCCGGGACAGCGAGTGGCTACACCTTC.

V usage is TRBV20-1 and J usage is TRBJ1-1, with D possibly TRBD1 on 5 matching bases. The CDR3 runs to 14 residues. Germline values: CDR1 DFQATT, CDR2 SNEGSKA (reference sequence). V gave up 0 bases and J gave up 3 bases, with 11 bases separating them. The CDR3, as DNA: TGCAGTGCTAGAGATCAGGAGGGGCACACTGAAGCTTTCTTT. Protein product: CSARDQEGHTEAFF.

This clonotype has a count of ten or more. This sequence joins TRBV6-2 or TRBV6-3 and TRBJ2-3, with 9 bases that match TRBD2. The CDR3 consists of 17 residues. V dropped 4 bases and J dropped 3; count of bases not matched to a gene: 11. Germline lookup yields CDR1 MNHEY and CDR2 SVGEGT. CDR3 DNA: TGTGCCAGCAGTTCTCGAGAAGCGGGAGGAACAACAGATACGCAGTATTTT. Its translation: CASSSREAGGTTDTQYF.

This clonotype was seen only once. The rearrangement uses TRBV6-1 and TRBJ2-4; D is perhaps TRBD1 (6 bases). Germline CDR1 and CDR2: MNHNS and SASEGT. CDR3 length: 11 residues. With 8 bases removed from V and 10 bases from J, the gap between germline ends came to 12 bases. This CDR3 reads CASDRNMIQYF. The CDR3 DNA is TGTGCCAGCGACAGGAACATGATTCAGTACTTC.

This clonotype was observed at least ten times. The genes are TRBV6-2 or TRBV6-3 and TRBJ2-7; 7 nucleotides align to TRBD1. The CDR3 length is 14 residues. Germline V lookup: CDR1 MNHEY, CDR2 SVGEGT. The J segment lost 0 bases and the V segment lost 6 bases, leaving 5 bases of the junction unmatched. The CDR3 DNA reads as TGTGCCAGCAGAAAGGGACAGAGCTCCTACGAGCAGTACTTC. It codes for CASRKGQSSYEQYF.

A few counts support this clonotype. This chain links TRBV18 with TRBJ2-2; 10 nucleotides match TRBD2. The V gene end was trimmed by 3 bases and the J gene end by 6 bases; junction bases not matched to a gene: 10. The CDR3 has 17 residues. The germline V gene encodes CDR1 KGHSH and CDR2 LQKENI. The CDR3 loop is CASSPSSGSGVPGELFF. The CDR3 nucleotides are TGTGCCAGCTCACCGTCTAGCGGGAGCGGAGTTCCCGGGGAGCTGTTTTTT.

In its sample, this clonotype was seen a few times. This chain joins TRBV6-1 and TRBJ2-7; 11 nucleotides line up with TRBD1. Germline assignment: CDR1 MNHNS and CDR2 SASEGT. With 0 bases clipped from V and 6 bases from J, the junction kept 4 bases outside the gene matches. There are 15 residues in the CDR3. The CDR3 sequence is CASSEAGTGGIEQYF. CDR3 in DNA: TGTGCCAGCAGTGAAGCAGGGACAGGGGGAATCGAGCAGTACTTC.

The rearrangement uses TRBV12-3 or TRBV12-4 and TRBJ2-7, with 11 nucleotides matching TRBD1. The CDR3 is made up of 13 amino acids. The junction had 2 bases not matched to a gene; V was cut back by 5 bases and J by 5 bases. The CDR3 is CASSRGQGDEQYF. CDR3 bases: TGTGCCAGCAGTCGGGGACAGGGGGACGAGCAGTACTTC.